Here is one T cell receptor (beta chain) with its context. What it recognizes is unknown. The data were produced by immunoSEQ multiplex PCR, yet TCRdb's version contains in-frame clones alone and is incomplete. The profile shows about 15,000 clones, around 80% of them singletons. V lost 1 base and J 7 bases, leaving 7 bases between the germline ends. This CDR3 region has 13 residues. Per the germline V gene, CDR1 is SEHNR and CDR2 is FQNEAQ (reference sequence). The entry originates in a study of PD-1 blockade in classical Hodgkin lymphoma. The study's findings and limits: A reduction in baseline TCR diversity was reportedly seen in newly diagnosed patients relative to healthy donors.

With no exception, relapse followed autologous stem cell transplantation in all patients, and brentuximab vedotin exposure varied. The TCR comes from a human donor with classical Hodgkin lymphoma. J is TRBJ1-4 and V is TRBV7-9; D not certain. The material was peripheral blood mononuclear cells (PBMCs), obtained before the second cycle of nivolumab. CDR3: CASSLEMGEKLFF. CDR3 sequence (DNA): TGTGCCAGCAGCTTAGAGATGGGTGAAAAACTGTTTTTT. Combining the CDR3 with reference TRBV7-9 and TRBJ1-4 gives the whole variable domain DTGVSQNPRHKITKRGQNVTFRCDPISEHNRLYWYRQTLGQGPEFLTYFQNEAQLEKSRLLSDRFSAERPKGSFSTLEIQRTEQGDSAMYLCASSLEMGEKLFFGSGTQLSVL.